Here is one TCR beta chain with its context. Per the study methods: Amplification with reference gene primers provided the estimates of nucleated cell counts. Data came from immunoSEQ multiplex PCR; TCRdb stores just in-frame clones and leaves some out. V and J calls and clone size are those listed in that table; D and trimming were worked out from the DNA. The data contain some 150,000 clones, 80% to 90% of them singletons. These data belong to a study of blood T cell repertoires in COVID-19. Study-level background: Sample material is recorded as cDNA or gDNA derived from T cells, B-cell-depleted T cells, or PBMCs.

This sequence was found in a woman aged 80 or over with acute or convalescent COVID-19. Material for sequencing was peripheral blood.

The CDR3 DNA reads TGTGCCTGGAGTGATCAGTACACTGAAGCTTTCTTT. It codes for CAWSDQYTEAFF. The chain links TRBV30 to TRBJ1-1; D unclear. V dropped 1 base and J dropped 3 bases, with 6 bases sitting between them. CDR3 length: 12 amino acids. The germline CDR1 and CDR2 sequences are GTSNPN and SVGIG (reference sequence).